The sequence of this T cell receptor beta chain was determined in a study of CD8 T cells in Susac syndrome. The CDR3 loop spans 13 amino acids. Per the germline V gene, CDR1 is SGHAT and CDR2 is FQNNGV. The V and J ends lost 4 bases and 8 bases respectively, with 12 bases between them. TCR beta from blood CD8+ and CD4+ T cells was sequenced. The study used treatment-naive patients who had stable or active relapsing-remitting disease as multiple sclerosis controls. TEMRA cells were FACS-enriched, with CD8+ and CD4+ T cells isolated negatively. Reverse transcription used about 0.45 to 1 ug RNA and random hexamers. Coverage of TCR beta CDR3 amplification by immunoSEQ multiplex PCR extended to 54 Vbeta and 13 Jbeta. MiXCR, run by TCRdb on the immunoSEQ multiplex PCR reads, gives a single entry per CDR3 protein. This table holds about 200,000 distinct CDR3 sequences, roughly 92% found once.

Sequencing was performed on CD8+ T cells from PBMCs. This clonotype was sampled from a human donor with multiple sclerosis. V usage is TRBV11-2 and J usage is TRBJ2-4; perhaps TRBD2 as D (6 bases). Written as DNA, the CDR3 is TGTGCCAGCAGCTCCTGGACTAATGACATTCAGTACTTC. It translates to CASSSWTNDIQYF.